This entry lists 18 T cell receptor beta chains sequenced from one sample in a study of T cell responses to AZD1222 COVID-19 vaccine (dated by TCRdb to about 2021). The time point label here, explained by the study, means: baseline before first vaccination. The library relied on the immunoSEQ multiplex PCR assay. Sourced from immuneACCESS, this table was stored by TCRdb with only in-frame sequences that have V and J called. A share of the clones is absent; for the studies checked, an unresolved V gene accounts for under half, and the remainder has no known explanation. In all, the sample holds roughly 28,000 clones, and over 90% of those were seen once. Over 6.5% of the sample goes to the ten largest clones. Sequencing used peripheral blood, obtained on day 0 of AZD1222 vaccination. The receptors come from an adult in good health.

The genes are TRBV14 and TRBJ2-3, with D possibly matching TRBD2 (7 bases). This CDR3 is built from 16 residues. Germline-derived CDR1 and CDR2 are SGHDN and FVKESK. Trimming removed 2 bases at V and 2 bases at J, with 14 bases between. The CDR3 reads CASSQRGGLYTDTQYF. The CDR3 DNA is TGTGCCAGCAGCCAACGCGGGGGCCTCTACACAGATACGCAGTATTTT.

The genes are TRBV6-6 and TRBJ1-5; possibly TRBD1 for D (6 bases). CDR3 length equals 15 residues. Germline CDR1 is MNHNY and CDR2 is SVGAGI (reference sequence). Trimming removed 6 bases at V and 0 bases at J, with 12 bases between. CDR3 amino acids: CASRPDRYSNQPQHF. CDR3 bases: TGTGCCAGCAGGCCTGACAGGTATAGCAATCAGCCCCAGCATTTT.

V gene TRBV5-6 combines with J gene TRBJ2-7, with D possibly matching TRBD2 (6 bases). CDR1 SGHDT and CDR2 YYEEEE come from the germline V gene. V lost 8 bases and J lost 3, with 15 bases in between. The CDR3 is 13 residues long. The DNA of the CDR3 is TGTGCCAGTTTAGGAGTAGCGGACTACGAGCAGTACTTC. Its translation: CASLGVADYEQYF.

This sequence joins TRBV12-5 and TRBJ2-4; D is tentatively TRBD1 or TRBD2 (5 bases each). Germline CDR1 reads LGHNT; CDR2 reads FRNRAP. V lost 0 bases and J lost 7, with 13 bases in between. The CDR3 loop spans 15 amino acids. CDR3: CASGLVLYGANIQYF. CDR3 nucleotides: TGTGCTAGTGGTTTGGTACTATACGGGGCGAACATTCAGTACTTC.

V usage is TRBV25-1 and J usage is TRBJ2-1; D remains unclear. This CDR3 comprises 12 residues. With 0 bases removed from V and 5 bases from J, the gap between germline ends came to 2 bases. Germline V CDR1 and CDR2: MGHDK, SYGVNS. This CDR3 reads CASSEYNNEQFF. CDR3 DNA sequence: TGTGCCAGCAGTGAATATAACAATGAGCAGTTCTTC.

The chain joins TRBV18 to TRBJ1-1; D uncertain. Trimming stripped 6 bases from V and 3 bases from J, with 11 bases between. The CDR3 spans 13 residues. From germline, CDR1 is KGHSH and CDR2 LQKENI. Here the CDR3 reads CASSPSRDTEAFF. DNA of the CDR3: TGTGCCAGCTCGCCATCTCGGGACACTGAAGCTTTCTTT.

In its sample, this clone was seen once. The chain links TRBV19 to TRBJ2-1; 7 bases are a match to TRBD2. Looked up from germline, CDR1 is LNHDA and CDR2 is SQIVND (reference sequence). V shed 7 bases and J 7 bases; nucleotides not matched to a gene: 7. This CDR3 comprises 13 residues. DNA for the CDR3: TGTGCCAGTAACCCAGCGGGATGGAATGAGCAGTTCTTC. Protein: CASNPAGWNEQFF. The whole variable domain, remainder taken from reference TRBV19 and TRBJ2-1, is DGGITQSPKYLFRKEGQNVTLSCEQNLNHDAMYWYRQDPGQGLRLIYYSQIVNDFQKGDIAEGYSVSREKKESFPLTVTSAQKNPTAFYLCASNPAGWNEQFFGPGTRLTVL.

The chain is built from TRBV6-2 or TRBV6-3 and TRBJ2-2, with a possible D match to TRBD1 (5 bases). The CDR3 consists of 17 residues. The germline V gene encodes CDR1 MNHEY and CDR2 SVGEGT. V shed 4 bases and J shed 5 bases, with 20 bases lying between them. The CDR3 region is CASSFIYRTPNTGELFF. The CDR3 region has the DNA TGTGCCAGCAGTTTTATCTATCGGACACCTAATACCGGGGAGCTGTTTTTT.

The chain has TRBV7-5 and TRBJ2-7. TRBV7-5 is assigned pseudogene status. CDR3 length: 10 amino acids. This CDR3 is CARSPHEQYF. The CDR3 DNA reads as TGTGCCAGAAGCCCGCACGAGCAGTACTTC.

The J gene is TRBJ2-7, the V gene TRBV6-6; maybe TRBD2 (6 bases). V shed 6 bases and J shed 6 bases, with 24 bases lying between them. The CDR3 has 16 residues. Germline CDR1 is MNHNY and CDR2 is SVGAGI (reference sequence). The DNA of the CDR3 is TGTGCCAGCAGCCCCGGGGGATCAGACCGGAGGGCCGAGCAGTACTTC. Translated, it gives CASSPGGSDRRAEQYF.

The chain carries TRBV7-8 and TRBJ2-4; D unresolved. The CDR3 length is 16 residues. From germline, CDR1 is SGHVS and CDR2 FQNEAQ. V lost 1 base and J lost 1, with 11 bases in between. The CDR3 DNA is TGTGCCAGCAGCTTAGAGGGCAGGCAGGCCAAAAACATTCAGTACTTC. Protein: CASSLEGRQAKNIQYF.

The gene calls are TRBV28 and TRBJ1-6; tentative D call: TRBD1 (6 bases). CDR1 MDHEN and CDR2 SYDVKM come from the germline V gene. CDR3 size: 14 residues. V was shortened by 5 bases and J by 9 bases, with 14 bases between the two germline ends. The chain's CDR3 is CASSPTGRPSPLHF. In nucleotides, the CDR3 is TGTGCCAGCAGTCCTACAGGGCGCCCTTCACCCCTCCACTTT.

Comment on this clone: A junction end diverges from the germline sequence, so it may reflect a read error. This chain links TRBV15 with TRBJ1-2; D possibly corresponds to TRBD1 (6 bases). Germline V gene data show CDR1 as LNHNV and CDR2 as YYDKDF (reference sequence). There are 13 residues in the CDR3. Here the CDR3 reads CATSRSISGDDAF. The DNA for the CDR3 is TGTGCCACCAGCAGATCAATCTCAGGGGATGATGCCTTC.

V and J are TRBV2 and TRBJ2-3; 12 bases map to TRBD1. The germline CDR1 and CDR2 sequences are SNHLY and FYNNEI. This CDR3 has 18 amino acids. With V trimmed by 7 bases and J by 5 bases, 16 bases remained unmatched. CDR3 residues: CASNYGTGGVRVGDTQYF. CDR3 DNA: TGTGCCAGCAATTACGGGACAGGGGGCGTCCGGGTCGGAGATACGCAGTATTTT. Filled out from reference TRBV2 and TRBJ2-3, the complete variable domain reads EPEVTQTPSHQVTQMGQEVILRCVPISNHLYFYWYRQILGQKVEFLVSFYNNEISEKSEIFDDQFSVERPDGSNFTLKIRSTKLEDSAMYFCASNYGTGGVRVGDTQYFGPGTRLTVL.

A few counts support this clone. This chain uses TRBV6-5 with TRBJ1-2; D is uncertain. The CDR3 has 15 residues. Per the germline V gene, CDR1 is MNHEY and CDR2 is SVGAGI. Between the trimmed V and J ends, which lost 2 bases and 8 bases, there was a span of 18 bases. The CDR3 protein is CASSYTWAANGGYTF. CDR3 nucleotides: TGTGCCAGCAGTTACACTTGGGCGGCTAATGGGGGCTACACCTTC.

The J gene is TRBJ1-6, the V gene TRBV6-5; D may be TRBD1 (6 bases). Trimming took off 5 bases at V and 8 bases at J, with 10 bases between the two ends. The CDR3 has 13 residues. Germline V gives CDR1 MNHEY, CDR2 SVGAGI. CDR3 DNA sequence: TGTGCCAGCAGTATCAGGGGAGATTCACCCCTCCACTTT. Translation: CASSIRGDSPLHF.

This clone is classed as large. The CDR3: CASKLSLYNEQFF. The CDR3 nucleotides read TGTGCCAGCAAGCTTTCGCTCTACAATGAGCAGTTCTTC. The chain couples TRBV2 to TRBJ2-1; D not resolved. Germline loops: CDR1 SNHLY, CDR2 FYNNEI. V lost 7 bases and J lost 3, with 10 bases in between. The CDR3 is 13 residues long.

This CDR3 is CATSSLRGEGLAKNIQYF. The DNA for the CDR3 is TGTGCCACCAGCAGCCTGCGGGGAGAAGGATTGGCCAAAAACATTCAGTACTTC. The V gene is TRBV15, the J gene TRBJ2-4; a weak D match, TRBD2 (6 bases). Trimming removed 3 bases from V and 1 base from J, with 19 bases in between. Germline V gene lookup returns CDR1 LNHNV and CDR2 YYDKDF (reference sequence). The CDR3 loop spans 18 amino acids.